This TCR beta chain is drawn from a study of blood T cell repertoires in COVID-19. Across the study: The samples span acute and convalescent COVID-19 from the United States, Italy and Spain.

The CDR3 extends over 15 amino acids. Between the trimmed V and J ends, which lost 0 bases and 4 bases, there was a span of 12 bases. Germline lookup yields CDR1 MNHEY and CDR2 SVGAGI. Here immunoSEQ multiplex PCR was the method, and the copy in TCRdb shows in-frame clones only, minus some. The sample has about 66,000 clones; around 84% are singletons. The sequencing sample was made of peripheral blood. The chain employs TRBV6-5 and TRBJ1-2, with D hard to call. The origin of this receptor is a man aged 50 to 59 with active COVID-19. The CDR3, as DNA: TGTGCCAGCAGTTACTCCCGGGGAATAGGCTATGGCTACACCTTC. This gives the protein CASSYSRGIGYGYTF.